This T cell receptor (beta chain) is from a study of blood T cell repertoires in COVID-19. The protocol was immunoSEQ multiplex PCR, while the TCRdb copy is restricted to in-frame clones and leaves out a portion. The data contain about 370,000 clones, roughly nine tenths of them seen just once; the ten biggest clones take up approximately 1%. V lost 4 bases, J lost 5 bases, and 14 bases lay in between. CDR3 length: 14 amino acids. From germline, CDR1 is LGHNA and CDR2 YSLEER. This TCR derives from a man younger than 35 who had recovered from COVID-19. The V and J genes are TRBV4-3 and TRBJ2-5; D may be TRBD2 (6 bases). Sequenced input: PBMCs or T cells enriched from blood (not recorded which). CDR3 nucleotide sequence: TGCGCCAGCAGCCCGAACGGGAGACTGGAGACCCAGTACTTC. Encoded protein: CASSPNGRLETQYF.